This record covers a single T cell receptor beta chain. Its matching antigen is unknown. The sample is drawn from a study of T cell responses to AZD1222 COVID-19 vaccine. Here immunoSEQ multiplex PCR was the method, and the copy in TCRdb shows in-frame clones only, minus some. In the table there are 150,000 to 200,000 clones, approximately 93% of which are singletons. Germline V gene lookup returns CDR1 MDHEN and CDR2 SYDVKM. The V gene lost 5 bases and the J gene lost 6 bases, with 20 bases spanning the gap. This CDR3 is built from 15 residues. Points from the study as a whole: Two AZD1222 administrations were followed by greater Spike-specific TCR breadth and depth. The study sampled repertoires only after the peak T cell response. Among AZD1222 vaccinees, only 5 or 6 were seropositive at baseline.

This receptor was taken from an adult in good health. The chain recombines TRBV28 with TRBJ2-7; maybe TRBD2 (5 bases). Sequencing was performed on peripheral blood, taken on day 0 of AZD1222 vaccination. This chain's CDR3 is CASSTPGTRSCEQYF. Written as DNA, the CDR3 is TGTGCCAGCAGTACTCCGGGAACGAGATCTTGCGAGCAGTACTTC.